Shown below are 18 T cell receptor beta chains from a single sample sequenced in a study of blood T cell repertoires in COVID-19. The protocol was immunoSEQ multiplex PCR, while the TCRdb copy is restricted to in-frame clones and leaves out a portion. The sample has 95,000 to 150,000 clones, roughly 80% seen once. Sequences were obtained from peripheral blood. The receptors were sampled from a human donor in a cohort sampled during active COVID-19.

The J gene is TRBJ2-1, the V gene TRBV7-8; D may be TRBD1 (6 bases). Trimming shortened V by 4 bases and J by 4 bases, and 11 bases separated the two germline ends. CDR1 and CDR2 from the germline V gene are SGHVS and FQNEAQ. This CDR3 contains 14 residues. The CDR3 DNA follows: TGTGCCAGCAGCTCGGACAGTATTTACAATGAGCAGTTCTTC. This gives the protein CASSSDSIYNEQFF.

V gene TRBV25-1 combines with J gene TRBJ2-7, with 7 bases fitting TRBD1. The V gene's germline CDR1 is MGHDK and CDR2 SYGVNS. V lost 5 bases, J lost 3 bases, and 7 bases stayed unmatched. The CDR3 spans 14 residues. In DNA, the CDR3 is TGTGCCAGCAGTTCTCAGGGACAGCTCTACGAGCAGTACTTC. Its translation is CASSSQGQLYEQYF.

A few counts support this clone. The CDR3 DNA sequence: TGCGCCAGCAGCCATTCCCCCCCTGGGACAGGGGGAGCCTACGAGCAGTACTTC. Its translation: CASSHSPPGTGGAYEQYF. This sequence joins TRBV4-1 and TRBJ2-7; 11 bases match TRBD1. From germline, CDR1 is MGHRA and CDR2 YSYEKL. The CDR3 sequence is 18 residues long. The V and J ends lost 3 bases and 2 bases, in that order; junction bases with no gene match: 12.

The gene calls are TRBV20-1 and TRBJ2-5; unclear D gene. The germline gives CDR1 DFQATT, CDR2 SNEGSKA (reference sequence). Trimming took off 5 bases at V and 4 bases at J, with 8 bases between the two ends. The CDR3 length is 11 residues. The CDR3 DNA is TGCAGTGCTCGACACGGAGAGACCCAGTACTTC. It specifies CSARHGETQYF.

The rearrangement joins TRBV14 to TRBJ2-7, with 9 bases identical to TRBD1. The germline gives CDR1 SGHDN, CDR2 FVKESK. The CDR3 is 16 amino acids. V shed 4 bases, J shed 3 bases, and the junction held 10 bases outside the gene matches. The CDR3, as DNA: TGTGCCAGCAGCCCCCGCGGGCTGGGACAGGGCTACGAGCAGTACTTC. This codes for CASSPRGLGQGYEQYF.

The J gene is TRBJ2-2, the V gene TRBV11-3; D may be TRBD2 (5 bases). In germline, CDR1 is SGHNT, CDR2 YENEEA. Trimming took 1 base from V and 5 from J, leaving 20 bases between them. The CDR3 sequence is 18 residues long. The CDR3 sequence: CASSLGLEAFRGTGELFF. CDR3 DNA: TGTGCCAGCAGCTTAGGCCTGGAGGCCTTTCGAGGTACCGGGGAGCTGTTTTTT.

This clone was counted only a few times. One end of the junction fails to match germline, which may point to a read error. This sequence joins TRBV5-8 and TRBJ2-1; 10 positions match TRBD2. This CDR3 region has 15 residues. In germline, CDR1 is SGHTS, CDR2 YDEGEE. CDR3 sequence (DNA): TGTGCCAGCAGCTTGTCAAGCGGGAGGGCCAATGCGCAGTTCTTC. This translates into CASSLSSGRANAQFF.

This clone was observed a few times. The chain combines TRBV7-9 with TRBJ2-1; 9 bases line up with TRBD2. The length of the CDR3 is 15 residues. CDR1 SEHNR and CDR2 FQNEAQ come from the germline V gene (reference sequence). V was clipped by 4 bases and J by 2 bases; unmatched bases: 3. CDR3 loop: CASSSRLAAYNEQFF. In DNA, the CDR3 is TGTGCCAGCAGCTCTCGACTAGCGGCCTACAATGAGCAGTTCTTC.

This clone was counted between two and nine times. The rearrangement links TRBV6-5 to TRBJ1-2, with D perhaps matching TRBD1 (6 bases). V dropped 7 bases and J dropped 3 bases, with 15 bases sitting between them. This CDR3 contains 14 residues. From germline, CDR1 is MNHEY and CDR2 SVGAGI. The CDR3 DNA sequence: TGTGCCAGCAAGGGCTCGGGGGGCGACTATGGCTACACCTTC. This encodes CASKGSGGDYGYTF.

The V and J genes are TRBV18 and TRBJ2-7; 10 nucleotides match TRBD1. J was trimmed by 4 bases and V by 2 bases; bases with no gene match: 11. CDR3 length: 17 residues. CDR1 and CDR2 (germline): KGHSH, LQKENI. CDR3: CASSPKAGTGERYEQYF. CDR3 DNA: TGTGCCAGCTCACCAAAAGCCGGGACAGGGGAAAGGTACGAGCAGTACTTC.

V usage is TRBV5-1 and J usage is TRBJ1-4; TRBD1 aligns across 8 bases. Germline CDR1 reads SGHRS; CDR2 reads YFSETQ. The CDR3 consists of 14 residues. With V trimmed by 3 bases and J by 8 bases, 6 bases remained unmatched. CDR3 nucleotides: TGCGCCAGCAGCTCCGGACAGGGTGGAGAAAAACTGTTTTTT. Translated, it gives CASSSGQGGEKLFF.

The rearrangement joins TRBV11-2 to TRBJ2-7; a possible D gene is TRBD2 (5 bases). Trimming pared 7 bases from V and 3 bases from J, leaving 19 bases between. The CDR3 has 15 amino acids. The germline gives CDR1 SGHAT, CDR2 FQNNGV. CDR3 protein: CASKTAADPRYEQYF. CDR3 DNA: TGTGCCAGCAAGACTGCAGCGGATCCGCGCTACGAGCAGTACTTC.

V is TRBV19 and J is TRBJ1-5; 7 nucleotides agree with TRBD1. V was pared by 6 bases and J by 3 bases, with 14 bases of the junction left unmatched. Germline V gene sequence: CDR1 LNHDA, CDR2 SQIVND (reference sequence). The CDR3 spans 17 residues. The DNA of the CDR3 is TGTGCCAGTAGCTCTTATACTGACAGGGAAGACAATCAGCCCCAGCATTTT. It specifies CASSSYTDREDNQPQHF.

This clone turned up a few times. The rearrangement uses TRBV18 and TRBJ1-5, with 12 positions matching TRBD1. The trim removed 6 bases at V and 6 bases at J, leaving 9 bases unmatched. The CDR3 has 16 amino acids. Germline values: CDR1 KGHSH, CDR2 LQKENI. CDR3 sequence: CASSQGQGALGQPQHF. CDR3 in DNA: TGTGCCAGCTCTCAGGGACAGGGGGCGCTTGGTCAGCCCCAGCATTTT.

This clone was detected a few times. The rearrangement joins TRBV6-4 to TRBJ1-5; D remains unclear. Germline V CDR1 and CDR2: MRHNA, SNTAGT. Trimming left V 0 bases short and J 10 bases short, with 10 bases between. The CDR3 sequence is 13 residues long. DNA for the CDR3: TGTGCCAGCAGTGACTCGGGCAGAACTCCCCAGCATTTT. Its translation is CASSDSGRTPQHF.

The gene calls are TRBV10-2 and TRBJ1-5; no definite D call. V lost 4 bases, J lost 2 bases, and 12 bases lay in between. CDR3 length equals 15 residues. Germline values: CDR1 WSHSY, CDR2 SAAADI. The CDR3 region has the DNA TGCGCCAGCAGTGCGGGTCCCGGTGGCAATCAGCCCCAGCATTTT. It specifies CASSAGPGGNQPQHF.

This clone was picked up a small number of times. The rearrangement uses TRBV19 and TRBJ2-2; a possible D gene is TRBD1 (5 bases). The V and J ends lost 3 bases and 4 bases respectively, with 9 bases between them. This CDR3 has 14 residues. Germline values: CDR1 LNHDA, CDR2 SQIVND (reference sequence). CDR3 in DNA: TGTGCCAGTAGTATTGGGGCACTCACCGGGGAGCTGTTTTTT. Its protein product is CASSIGALTGELFF. The entire variable domain, with the rest obtained from reference TRBV19 and TRBJ2-2, is as follows: DGGITQSPKYLFRKEGQNVTLSCEQNLNHDAMYWYRQDPGQGLRLIYYSQIVNDFQKGDIAEGYSVSREKKESFPLTVTSAQKNPTAFYLCASSIGALTGELFFGEGSRLTVL.

The chain combines TRBV25-1 with TRBJ1-4; possible D gene TRBD1, 5 bases. Germline loops: CDR1 MGHDK, CDR2 SYGVNS. CDR3 length: 14 residues. The V end was cut by 10 bases, the J end by 8 bases, with 20 bases between. CDR3 amino acids: CAIMRGPGEEKLFF. The CDR3 DNA sequence: TGTGCCATTATGCGGGGTCCGGGGGAGGAAAAACTGTTTTTT.